What follows are 27 T cell receptor beta chains derived from one specimen sequenced in a study of T cell changes during pregnancy in multiple sclerosis. Data came from immunoSEQ multiplex PCR; TCRdb stores just in-frame clones and leaves some out. The sample has almost 35,000 clones, 90% seen once; the top ten hold about an eighth. The sample consisted of CD8+ T cells from peripheral blood mononuclear cells, taken in the first trimester of pregnancy. Receptor source: a female donor with multiple sclerosis, enrolled in a pregnancy study.

The rearrangement links TRBV5-4 to TRBJ2-2, with TRBD2 identical over 10 bases. This CDR3 has 14 residues. V gave up 4 bases and J gave up 7 bases; unmatched junction bases: 4. Per germline, CDR1 SGHNT and CDR2 YYREEE (reference sequence). The CDR3, as DNA: TGTGCCAGCAGCACGGGACTAGCGAACGGGGAGCTGTTTTTT. Translation: CASSTGLANGELFF. The full variable domain, in which reference TRBV5-4 and TRBJ2-2 provide the parts outside the CDR3, is ETGVTQSPTHLIKTRGQQVTLRCSSQSGHNTVSWYQQALGQGPQFIFQYYREEENGRGNFPPRFSGLQFPNYSSELNVNALELDDSALYLCASSTGLANGELFFGEGSRLTVL.

This chain links TRBV7-3 with TRBJ2-1; TRBD2 agrees at 13 bases. The germline V gene has CDR1 SGHTA and CDR2 FQGTGA. Losses at the gene ends were 5 bases for V and 3 bases for J; bases not matched to a gene: 7. The CDR3 contains 17 residues. Here the CDR3 DNA reads TGTGCCAGCAGCGCTCCGGGACTAGCGGGAAACTACAATGAGCAGTTCTTC. Translated, it gives CASSAPGLAGNYNEQFF.

The rearrangement uses TRBV19 and TRBJ2-3, with a possible D match to TRBD2 (5 bases). V was cut by 3 bases and J by 0 bases, with 16 bases left in between. This CDR3 contains 17 residues. From germline, CDR1 is LNHDA and CDR2 SQIVND (reference sequence). CDR3 DNA: TGTGCCAGTAGTATCACCCTCTACAGCGGTAGCACAGATACGCAGTATTTT. Translated, it gives CASSITLYSGSTDTQYF.

Regarding this clone: Other DNA sequences within the sample encode an identical CDR3. CDR3 nucleotide sequence: TGTGCCATCAGTGAGACTGGGAACACTGAAGCTTTCTTT. Its translation: CAISETGNTEAFF. The gene calls are TRBV10-3 and TRBJ1-1; D is unresolved. This CDR3 is 13 amino acids long. Trimming shortened V by 2 bases and J by 1 base, and 5 bases separated the two germline ends. Germline V CDR1 and CDR2: ENHRY, SYGVKD.

The chain recombines TRBV27 with TRBJ1-5; D unclear. The CDR3 has 13 residues. V was cut by 4 bases and J by 7 bases, with 11 bases left in between. Germline CDR1 is MNHEY and CDR2 is SMNVEV (reference sequence). The CDR3 loop reads CASSYSNGQPQHF. As DNA, the CDR3 is TGTGCCAGCAGTTACAGTAATGGACAGCCCCAGCATTTT.

The rearrangement links TRBV9 to TRBJ2-7; 7 bases are shared with TRBD1. J was trimmed by 1 base and V by 0 bases; bases with no gene match: 4. CDR1 and CDR2 from the germline V gene are SGDLS and YYNGEE. This CDR3 has 15 residues. Here the CDR3 reads CASSVGDSFSYEQYF. The CDR3 nucleotides are TGTGCCAGCAGCGTAGGGGACAGCTTTTCCTACGAGCAGTACTTC. The complete variable domain, with remaining parts taken from reference TRBV9 and TRBJ2-7, reads DSGVTQTPKHLITATGQRVTLRCSPRSGDLSVYWYQQSLDQGLQFLIQYYNGEERAKGNILERFSAQQFPDLHSELNLSSLELGDSALYFCASSVGDSFSYEQYFGPGTRLTVT.

This clone came up once. V gene TRBV18 combines with J gene TRBJ2-7; TRBD2 might be the D (5 bases). The germline V gene encodes CDR1 KGHSH and CDR2 LQKENI. Trimming removed 0 bases at V and 3 bases at J, with 15 bases between. The length of the CDR3 is 16 residues. CDR3 in DNA: TGTGCCAGCTCACCACCGAACGGGGATTTTAACTACGAGCAGTACTTC. Its protein product is CASSPPNGDFNYEQYF.

The V call is TRBV27, the J call TRBJ2-7; no clear D gene. The CDR3 spans 14 residues. The germline gives CDR1 MNHEY, CDR2 SMNVEV (reference sequence). Trimming removed 5 bases at V and 7 bases at J, with 18 bases between. The CDR3 here is CASSPFPTSREQYF. The CDR3 DNA reads as TGTGCCAGCAGTCCATTTCCCACTTCCCGGGAGCAGTACTTC.

CDR3 in amino acids: CASSFRQGSYEQYF. Here the CDR3 DNA reads TGTGCCAGCAGTTTTCGGCAGGGCTCCTACGAGCAGTACTTC. This chain joins TRBV27 and TRBJ2-7; possibly TRBD1 for D (5 bases). Per the germline V gene, CDR1 is MNHEY and CDR2 is SMNVEV (reference sequence). The CDR3 extends over 14 amino acids. Trimming took off 3 bases at V and 0 bases at J, with 9 bases between the two ends.

The rearrangement links TRBV5-1 to TRBJ2-7; no firm D call. CDR3 length: 15 amino acids. Germline CDR1 reads SGHRS; CDR2 reads YFSETQ. Trimming removed 2 bases at V and 0 bases at J, with 12 bases between. The CDR3 here is CASSFRAATSYEQYF. The CDR3 nucleotides read TGCGCCAGCAGCTTCCGTGCGGCTACCTCCTACGAGCAGTACTTC.

This clone was picked up one time. The chain uses TRBV27 and TRBJ2-5; 9 bases are a match to TRBD2. This CDR3 has 15 residues. Trimming cost V 8 bases and J 5 bases; bases outside gene matches: 12. The germline V gene has CDR1 MNHEY and CDR2 SMNVEV (reference sequence). CDR3 amino acids: CASSPYSGSFETQYF. CDR3 nucleotides: TGTGCCAGCTCTCCCTATAGCGGGAGCTTTGAGACCCAGTACTTC.

The genes are TRBV2 and TRBJ2-6, with D perhaps TRBD2 (6 bases). V was shortened by 6 bases and J by 2 bases, with 11 bases between the two germline ends. This CDR3 spans 15 amino acids. Germline V lookup: CDR1 SNHLY, CDR2 FYNNEI. The CDR3 DNA reads TGTGCCAGCAGGGGCGGGATTCCTGGGGCCAACGTCCTGACTTTC. Translated, it gives CASRGGIPGANVLTF.

The chain recombines TRBV5-4 with TRBJ1-2; D is undetermined. The V end was cut by 0 bases, the J end by 6 bases, with 12 bases between. The germline V gene has CDR1 SGHNT and CDR2 YYREEE (reference sequence). This CDR3 is 14 amino acids long. This CDR3 reads CASSLVSAGDGYTF. The CDR3 DNA reads as TGTGCCAGCAGCTTGGTCAGTGCGGGAGATGGCTACACCTTC. The whole variable domain, remainder taken from reference TRBV5-4 and TRBJ1-2, is ETGVTQSPTHLIKTRGQQVTLRCSSQSGHNTVSWYQQALGQGPQFIFQYYREEENGRGNFPPRFSGLQFPNYSSELNVNALELDDSALYLCASSLVSAGDGYTFGSGTRLTVV.

The chain joins TRBV5-1 to TRBJ1-4, with D tentatively TRBD1 (5 bases). The CDR3 length is 16 residues. Trimming pared 0 bases from V and 5 bases from J, leaving 14 bases between. Germline loops: CDR1 SGHRS, CDR2 YFSETQ. CDR3 sequence reads: CASSLGDGLANEKLFF. The CDR3 coding sequence is TGCGCCAGCAGCTTGGGGGACGGACTAGCGAATGAAAAACTGTTTTTT.

The chain combines TRBV25-1 with TRBJ2-5, with 9 bases fitting TRBD1. Germline CDR1 MGHDK, CDR2 SYGVNS. Unmatched junction bases numbered 8, after V lost 4 bases and J lost 5 bases. This CDR3 is 15 amino acids long. The CDR3 nucleotides are TGTGCCAGCAGTGGTCGGGACAGGGTTTGGGAGACCCAGTACTTC. This encodes CASSGRDRVWETQYF.

The chain joins TRBV7-9 to TRBJ2-1; 9 nucleotides agree with TRBD1. The CDR3 is 17 amino acids. Germline V gene data show CDR1 as SEHNR and CDR2 as FQNEAQ (reference sequence). The trim removed 2 bases at V and 3 bases at J, leaving 8 bases unmatched. For the CDR3, the DNA is TGTGCCAGCAGCTTACCGACAGGGGGGGTGTACTACAATGAGCAGTTCTTC. Protein product: CASSLPTGGVYYNEQFF.

This chain links TRBV5-4 with TRBJ2-1, with 8 bases lining up with TRBD2. V trimming: 1 base; J trimming: 5 bases; junction bases outside the gene matches: 5. Germline V gives CDR1 SGHNT, CDR2 YYREEE (reference sequence). This CDR3 comprises 15 residues. The CDR3 loop reads CASSLSAGVDNEQFF. The CDR3 DNA sequence: TGTGCCAGCAGCTTGTCAGCGGGAGTTGACAATGAGCAGTTCTTC.

The chain joins TRBV11-2 to TRBJ1-5, with a possible D match to TRBD1 (6 bases). CDR1 is SGHAT, CDR2 FQNNGV, per germline. The CDR3 consists of 14 residues. Trimming cost V 5 bases and J 1 base, with 9 bases left between them. The CDR3 DNA sequence: TGTGCCAGCAGCGCAGGGGAGAGCAATCAGCCCCAGCATTTT. Translation: CASSAGESNQPQHF.

The rearrangement links TRBV7-9 to TRBJ2-3; maybe TRBD1 (5 bases). The germline V and J ends were trimmed by 0 bases and 0 bases, with 7 bases remaining between them. This CDR3 spans 15 amino acids. CDR1 and CDR2 (germline): SEHNR, FQNEAQ (reference sequence). The CDR3 spells CASSLAQGSTDTQYF. The CDR3 nucleotides are TGTGCCAGCAGCTTAGCGCAGGGTAGCACAGATACGCAGTATTTT.

V is TRBV27 and J is TRBJ2-5, with D possibly matching TRBD1 (6 bases). Germline CDR1 reads MNHEY; CDR2 reads SMNVEV (reference sequence). The CDR3 consists of 15 residues. The V end was cut by 5 bases, the J end by 2 bases, with 15 bases between. CDR3 sequence reads: CASSHYRAPQETQYF. In nucleotides, the CDR3 is TGTGCCAGCAGTCATTACAGGGCCCCACAAGAGACCCAGTACTTC.

The rearrangement joins TRBV10-3 to TRBJ2-7; D gene unclear. Germline loops: CDR1 ENHRY, CDR2 SYGVKD. V was shortened by 2 bases and J by 3 bases, with 11 bases between the two germline ends. CDR3 size: 14 residues. The CDR3 reads CAISERNTVYEQYF. The CDR3 DNA follows: TGTGCCATCAGTGAGAGAAACACCGTCTACGAGCAGTACTTC.

The chain uses TRBV27 and TRBJ2-5; 10 positions match TRBD1. Germline loops: CDR1 MNHEY, CDR2 SMNVEV (reference sequence). The CDR3 contains 14 residues. V shed 1 base, J shed 6 bases, and the junction held 2 bases outside the gene matches. CDR3: CASSLWGQGQTQYF. The CDR3 region has the DNA TGTGCCAGCAGTTTATGGGGACAGGGGCAGACCCAGTACTTC.

The CDR3 sequence is CASSLVSGPGELFF. The CDR3 nucleotides read TGTGCCAGCAGCTTAGTGTCAGGGCCCGGGGAGCTGTTTTTT. The rearrangement uses TRBV7-9 and TRBJ2-2; D may be TRBD1 (5 bases). CDR1 and CDR2 from the germline V gene are SEHNR and FQNEAQ (reference sequence). The CDR3 is made up of 14 amino acids. The V and J ends lost 1 base and 6 bases respectively, with 9 bases between them. The full variable domain, its missing parts supplied by reference TRBV7-9 and TRBJ2-2, is DTGVSQNPRHKITKRGQNVTFRCDPISEHNRLYWYRQTLGQGPEFLTYFQNEAQLEKSRLLSDRFSAERPKGSFSTLEIQRTEQGDSAMYLCASSLVSGPGELFFGEGSRLTVL.

The chain couples TRBV19 to TRBJ1-1, with D perhaps TRBD1 (5 bases). With 10 bases removed from V and 6 bases from J, the gap between germline ends came to 15 bases. The CDR3 extends over 12 amino acids. CDR1 LNHDA and CDR2 SQIVND come from the germline V gene (reference sequence). The CDR3 coding sequence is TGTGCCACCGGACACGGATCCGCTGAAGCTTTCTTT. Translated: CATGHGSAEAFF.

This chain uses TRBV2 with TRBJ2-4; tentatively, D is TRBD1 (6 bases). The germline V gene encodes CDR1 SNHLY and CDR2 FYNNEI. Between the trimmed V and J ends, which lost 6 bases and 7 bases, there was a span of 19 bases. This CDR3 is built from 15 residues. CDR3 in amino acids: CASSVHDRPGNIQYF. The CDR3 bases are TGTGCCAGCAGCGTCCATGACAGGCCAGGGAACATTCAGTACTTC.

J is TRBJ2-2 and V is TRBV6-5; D perhaps matches TRBD2 (5 bases). V was shortened by 6 bases and J by 0 bases, with 11 bases between the two germline ends. In germline, CDR1 is MNHEY, CDR2 SVGAGI. This CDR3 is built from 15 residues. This chain's CDR3 is CASSPDWANTGELFF. CDR3 DNA sequence: TGTGCCAGCAGCCCGGACTGGGCGAACACCGGGGAGCTGTTTTTT.

The V and J genes are TRBV30 and TRBJ1-1; a possible D gene is TRBD1 (6 bases). The CDR3 has 13 residues. CDR1 and CDR2 from the germline V gene are GTSNPN and SVGIG (reference sequence). V lost 5 bases, J lost 5 bases, and 15 bases lay in between. The CDR3 DNA sequence: TGTGCCTGGCGGGGGCGCGGGGGTACTGAAGCTTTCTTT. Translated, it gives CAWRGRGGTEAFF.